These 15 T cell receptor beta chains share one sample of origin, sequenced in a study of tumor-infiltrating lymphocytes in oesophageal squamous cell carcinoma (dated by TCRdb to about 2016). The library relied on PCR. This sample was sequenced with an Illumina HiSeq 2000. The public reads were run again by TCRdb, first through fastp at Q25 and then through MiXCR, and only productive beta chains were kept. Each record represents a unique CDR3 protein, reported with the most common genes and DNA among its rows. The sample table contains fewer than 25,000 distinct CDR3 sequences; only one count was recorded for roughly 40% of them. Approximately 41% of the sample lies in the top ten. What was sequenced was esophageal tumor tissue. These receptors all come from a male donor with esophageal squamous cell carcinoma.

Of note for this clonotype: The conserved phenylalanine or tryptophan is not found at the CDR3 terminus, so this likely reflects a read error. No DNA is shown, since the ends of the CDR3 on it are uncertain; the CDR3 is the one TCRdb lists. V usage is TRBV5-6 and J usage is TRBJ1-1; TRBD1, the table's D call, lacks a check against the DNA. The CDR3 is made up of 17 amino acids, end residues included. CDR1 SGHDT and CDR2 YYEEEE come from the germline V gene. CDR3 loop: CASRHGTGGEMSSSSGQ.

The chain employs TRBV7-9 and TRBJ2-1, with D perhaps TRBD1 (6 bases). The J call may be mistaken, given a closer DNA end match to TRBJ2-7. CDR1 and CDR2 from the germline V gene are SEHNR and FQNEAQ (reference sequence). This CDR3 comprises 16 residues. Here the CDR3 DNA reads TGTGCCAGCAGCGCACAGGGCGGGCTAGAGTCCCACGAGCAGTACTTC. Translated, it gives CASSAQGGLESHEQYF.

This clonotype is medium-sized by share. The gene calls are TRBV7-9 and TRBJ2-7, with a possible D match to TRBD1 (5 bases). Between the trimmed V and J ends, which lost 3 bases and 0 bases, there was a span of 6 bases. Germline CDR1 SEHNR, CDR2 FQNEAQ (reference sequence). The CDR3 length is 13 residues. The CDR3 DNA sequence: TGTGCCAGCAGCTTCCAGGGCTCCTACGAGCAGTACTTC. This gives the protein CASSFQGSYEQYF.

This clonotype is labeled medium-sized. The chain links TRBV7-2 to TRBJ1-1; no definite D call. This CDR3 has 13 amino acids. CDR1 is SGHTA and CDR2 is FQGNSA in the germline V gene. V lost 2 bases, J lost 4 bases, and 8 bases lay in between. The CDR3 sequence: CASSLKGGTEAFF. DNA of the CDR3: TGTGCCAGCAGCTTAAAGGGAGGCACTGAAGCTTTCTTT.

This clonotype was observed a handful of times. The gene calls are TRBV6-2 or TRBV6-3 and TRBJ2-5, with D unresolved. Near its end, the DNA agrees better with TRBJ2-1, so the J call may be wrong. Per germline, CDR1 MNHEY and CDR2 SVGEGT. The CDR3 totals 11 residues. The CDR3 nucleotides are TGTGCCAGCAGTAATGGTGATGTGCAGTTCTTC. Amino acid sequence: CASSNGDVQFF.

The gene calls are TRBV28 and TRBJ2-7; 9 positions agree with TRBD2. TRBJ2-5 matches the DNA end more closely, so the J call is doubtful. This CDR3 comprises 15 residues. Germline V lookup: CDR1 MDHEN, CDR2 SYDVKM. DNA of the CDR3: TGTGCCAGCAGTTTTCGGGGGGCGGGAGGGGAGACCCAGTACTTC. Its translation is CASSFRGAGGETQYF.

This clonotype turned up a few times. J is TRBJ2-5 and V is TRBV12-5, with D uncertain. V lost 2 bases, J lost 5 bases, and 15 bases lay in between. CDR1 and CDR2 (germline): LGHNT, FRNRAP. The CDR3 contains 15 residues. For the CDR3, the DNA is TGTGCTAGTGGTTTGCCCACAGAGCCTGGGGAGACCCAGTACTTC. Protein sequence: CASGLPTEPGETQYF. Combining the CDR3 with reference TRBV12-5 and TRBJ2-5 gives the whole variable domain DARVTQTPRHKVTEMGQEVTMRCQPILGHNTVFWYRQTMMQGLELLAYFRNRAPLDDSGMPKDRFSAEMPDATLATLKIQPSEPRDSAVYFCASGLPTEPGETQYFGPGTRLLVL.

The chain uses TRBV7-9 and TRBJ1-2; D is uncertain. CDR1 SEHNR and CDR2 FQNEAQ come from the germline V gene (reference sequence). The CDR3 totals 13 residues. The V and J ends lost 1 base and 7 bases respectively, with 10 bases between them. The CDR3 reads CASSLEYGSGYTF. CDR3 nucleotide sequence: TGTGCCAGCAGCTTAGAATACGGGAGTGGCTACACCTTC.

In its sample, this clonotype was seen many times. The rearrangement links TRBV6-6 to TRBJ1-2, with TRBD1 matching over 7 bases. V was pared by 0 bases and J by 2 bases, with 0 bases of the junction left unmatched. Looked up from germline, CDR1 is MNHNY and CDR2 is SVGAGI (reference sequence). The CDR3 runs 14 residues. The CDR3 loop reads CASSYSRGNYGYTF. The DNA for the CDR3 is TGTGCCAGCAGTTACTCCAGGGGGAACTATGGCTACACCTTC.

Concerning this clonotype itself: Since a much larger clone is just one base distant, this may be a read error. The chain uses TRBV5-5 and TRBJ2-7; possibly TRBD1 or TRBD2 for D (5 bases each). Germline V gene sequence: CDR1 SGHKS, CDR2 YYEKEE (reference sequence). V was trimmed by 4 bases and J by 7 bases, leaving 15 bases between them. The CDR3 totals 13 residues. The CDR3, as DNA: TGTGCCAGCAGCAGGGACGGAAACAATGAGCAGTACTTC. This encodes CASSRDGNNEQYF.

This clonotype has just one count. J is TRBJ1-6 and V is TRBV28; D unclear. The germline gives CDR1 MDHEN, CDR2 SYDVKM. V shed 5 bases and J shed 3 bases, with 8 bases lying between them. The CDR3 is 14 residues long. The CDR3 region has the DNA TGTGCCAGCAGTCGCCGACACTATAATTCACCCCTCCACTTT. Translating it yields CASSRRHYNSPLHF.

This clonotype was detected a few times. The chain is built from TRBV7-8 and TRBJ2-2; D call uncertain. V was clipped by 5 bases and J by 4 bases, with 14 bases between them. Germline assignment: CDR1 SGHVS and CDR2 FQNEAQ. There are 15 residues in the CDR3. CDR3 region: CASSPGRRSTGELFF. In nucleotides, the CDR3 is TGTGCCAGCAGCCCTGGACGCAGGAGCACCGGGGAGCTGTTTTTT.

This chain links TRBV7-6 with TRBJ2-3; TRBD1 matches at 7 bases. This CDR3 is 14 amino acids long. The V segment lost 1 base and the J segment 6 bases; nucleotides outside the gene matches: 4. CDR1 and CDR2 from the germline V gene are SGHVS and FNYEAQ. In DNA form, the CDR3 reads TGTGCCAGCAGCTTAGTTGTCAGGGGGGATACGCAGTATTTT. Its protein is CASSLVVRGDTQYF.

This clonotype showed up many times. The gene calls are TRBV6-2 or TRBV6-3 and TRBJ2-7, with 12 bases fitting TRBD2. Germline V gives CDR1 MNHEY, CDR2 SVGEGT. The CDR3 length is 17 residues. The V segment lost 0 bases and the J segment 3 bases; nucleotides outside the gene matches: 6. CDR3 residues: CASSYSRLAGEIYEQYF. CDR3 sequence (DNA): TGTGCCAGCAGTTACTCCCGACTAGCGGGAGAGATCTACGAGCAGTACTTC.

Concerning this clonotype itself: The junction does not match germline at one end; this may be a read error. The chain combines TRBV18 with TRBJ2-5, with TRBD2 identical over 8 bases. The J call could be wrong; TRBJ2-1 is a better fit for the DNA end. The V gene's germline CDR1 is KGHSH and CDR2 LQKENI. CDR3 size: 16 residues. The CDR3 DNA reads TGTGTCAGCTCACCTTCTCCGGGGGGGCCGGGAAATGAGCAGTTCTTC. It translates to CVSSPSPGGPGNEQFF.